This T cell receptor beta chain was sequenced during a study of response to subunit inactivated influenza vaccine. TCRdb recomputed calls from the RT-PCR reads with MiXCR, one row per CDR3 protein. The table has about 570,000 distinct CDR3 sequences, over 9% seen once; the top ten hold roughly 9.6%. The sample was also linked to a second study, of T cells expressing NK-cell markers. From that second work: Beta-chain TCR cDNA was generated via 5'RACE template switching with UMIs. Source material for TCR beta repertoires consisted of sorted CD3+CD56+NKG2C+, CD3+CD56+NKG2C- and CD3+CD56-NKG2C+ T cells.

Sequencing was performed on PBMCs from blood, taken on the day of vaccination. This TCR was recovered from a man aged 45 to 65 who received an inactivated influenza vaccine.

The CDR3: CASSSGDRENTEAFF. The DNA for the CDR3 is TGTGCCAGCAGCTCTGGGGACAGGGAGAACACTGAAGCTTTCTTT. The chain uses TRBV7-9 and TRBJ1-1; 9 bases line up with TRBD1. V lost 4 bases, J lost 1 base, and 4 bases stayed unmatched. This CDR3 comprises 15 residues. Germline assignment: CDR1 SEHNR and CDR2 FQNEAQ (reference sequence).